These 20 T cell receptor beta chains were all obtained from the same sample, sequenced in a study of T cell responses to AZD1222 COVID-19 vaccine. Clones were sequenced by immunoSEQ multiplex PCR, and TCRdb holds only the in-frame ones, with some missing. The sample has about 86,000 clones; roughly nine tenths are singletons. The sample here was peripheral blood, taken on day 0 of AZD1222 vaccination. These receptors all stem from an adult in good health.

J is TRBJ1-1 and V is TRBV3-1 (or the pseudogene TRBV3-2); a weak D match, TRBD1 (5 bases). The CDR3 runs 12 residues. Trimming cost V 9 bases and J 6 bases, with 14 bases left between them. Germline V gene lookup returns CDR1 LGHDT and CDR2 YNNKEL (reference sequence). CDR3 in amino acids: CARGGRFAEAFF. As DNA, the CDR3 is TGTGCCAGGGGGGGTAGGTTCGCTGAAGCTTTCTTT.

This clone was observed a few times. The chain employs TRBV2 and TRBJ1-2, with D hard to call. From germline, CDR1 is SNHLY and CDR2 FYNNEI. Between the trimmed V and J ends, which lost 1 base and 0 bases, there was a span of 12 bases. There are 16 residues in the CDR3. CDR3 sequence reads: CASSEVGRDTNYGYTF. The DNA of the CDR3 is TGTGCCAGCAGTGAAGTTGGACGGGATACTAACTATGGCTACACCTTC.

The CDR3 DNA sequence: TGTGCCAGCAGCTTAGTCGTAGGGGGAGCGATTGAAGCTTTCTTT. Translated: CASSLVVGGAIEAFF. The rearrangement joins TRBV7-2 to TRBJ1-1; D is perhaps TRBD1 (6 bases). V was cut by 1 base and J by 7 bases, with 16 bases left in between. Germline values: CDR1 SGHTA, CDR2 FQGNSA. This CDR3 has 15 amino acids.

J is TRBJ2-6 and V is TRBV5-1; TRBD2 is a possible D gene (7 bases). This CDR3 region has 16 residues. From germline, CDR1 is SGHRS and CDR2 YFSETQ. The V end lost 2 bases, the J end lost 3 bases, and 12 bases lay between the germline ends. The CDR3 region has the DNA TGCGCCAGCAGCTTTCCCGGGGGGCTTGGGGCCAACGTCCTGACTTTC. The encoded protein is CASSFPGGLGANVLTF.

The chain couples TRBV30 to TRBJ2-1; 7 bases are shared with TRBD2. CDR3 length: 13 residues. The germline gives CDR1 GTSNPN, CDR2 SVGIG (reference sequence). Trimming at V came to 3 bases and at J to 1 base, leaving 0 bases not matched to a gene. The CDR3 DNA is TGTGCCTGGAGGCGGGAGTCCTACAATGAGCAGTTCTTC. This gives the protein CAWRRESYNEQFF.

The gene calls are TRBV28 and TRBJ1-5; no clear D. This CDR3 region has 16 residues. Germline V gene lookup returns CDR1 MDHEN and CDR2 SYDVKM. Trimming stripped 4 bases from V and 7 bases from J, with 20 bases between. CDR3 coding DNA: TGTGCCAGCAGTTCCACCTCATCAGGAAGCTGGCAGCCCCAGCATTTT. Translating it yields CASSSTSSGSWQPQHF.

This clone was seen once. This chain connects TRBV27 to TRBJ1-1, with D perhaps matching TRBD1 (5 bases). The V end lost 4 bases, the J end lost 3 bases, and 15 bases lay between the germline ends. Per the germline V gene, CDR1 is MNHEY and CDR2 is SMNVEV (reference sequence). CDR3 length: 15 amino acids. The CDR3 region is CASSSRREAYTEAFF. Written as DNA, the CDR3 is TGTGCCAGCAGTTCGCGCAGGGAGGCGTACACTGAAGCTTTCTTT.

The rearrangement joins TRBV19 to TRBJ2-3; TRBD2 matches 11 bases. After removal of 6 bases from V and 5 bases from J, the junction contained 4 bases not matched to a gene. The CDR3 totals 14 residues. Germline values: CDR1 LNHDA, CDR2 SQIVND (reference sequence). The CDR3 nucleotides are TGTGCCAGTAGGCTAGCGGGGGGCGGAGATACGCAGTATTTT. It specifies CASRLAGGGDTQYF.

The table lists this clone with a count of one. This rearrangement joins TRBV7-6 to TRBJ2-3, with TRBD2 as a possible D gene (5 bases). V was cut by 5 bases and J by 4 bases, with 13 bases left in between. This CDR3 is 14 amino acids long. In germline, CDR1 is SGHVS, CDR2 FNYEAQ. CDR3 loop: CASSQDSPPDTQYF. CDR3 in DNA: TGTGCCAGCAGCCAGGACTCCCCTCCAGATACGCAGTATTTT.

The chain uses TRBV29-1 and TRBJ1-5; D may be TRBD1 (6 bases). The germline V gene encodes CDR1 SQVTM and CDR2 ANQGSEA. The CDR3 runs to 12 residues. V was trimmed by 6 bases and J by 4 bases, leaving 10 bases between them. The CDR3 sequence: CSVADSNQPQHF. CDR3 nucleotide sequence: TGCAGCGTCGCGGACAGTAATCAGCCCCAGCATTTT.

In DNA form, the CDR3 reads TGTGCCAGCAGCCAGACCATGGGTGGTACGCAGTATTTT. Encoded protein: CASSQTMGGTQYF. This sequence joins TRBV7-2 and TRBJ2-3, with D hard to call. This CDR3 is 13 amino acids long. Trimming stripped 5 bases from V and 8 bases from J, with 14 bases between. The V gene's germline CDR1 is SGHTA and CDR2 FQGNSA.

V and J are TRBV5-6 and TRBJ1-1; 7 positions match TRBD1. Germline assignment: CDR1 SGHDT and CDR2 YYEEEE. The length of the CDR3 is 18 residues. The V segment lost 3 bases and the J segment 0 bases; nucleotides outside the gene matches: 14. The CDR3 nucleotides read TGTGCCAGCAGCTCCCCGAGAGGGGGCGGGTGGATGAACACTGAAGCTTTCTTT. Translating gives CASSSPRGGGWMNTEAFF.

This chain uses TRBV6-2 or TRBV6-3 with TRBJ2-2, with 9 nucleotides matching TRBD2. V shed 0 bases and J 2 bases; nucleotides not matched to a gene: 7. This CDR3 has 18 residues. Germline-derived CDR1 and CDR2 are MNHEY and SVGEGT. The CDR3 DNA follows: TGTGCCAGCAGTTACTCGACACTAGCGGGCCTAAACACCGGGGAGCTGTTTTTT. Protein product: CASSYSTLAGLNTGELFF.

This chain uses TRBV19 with TRBJ2-7, with 10 bases aligning to TRBD1. Unmatched junction bases numbered 2, after V lost 5 bases and J lost 7 bases. The CDR3 runs to 12 residues. Germline assignment: CDR1 LNHDA and CDR2 SQIVND (reference sequence). The CDR3 here is CASSPGQGEQYF. The CDR3 DNA reads TGTGCCAGTAGTCCGGGACAGGGGGAGCAGTACTTC. Looking up the rest from reference TRBV19 and TRBJ2-7 gives the full variable domain: DGGITQSPKYLFRKEGQNVTLSCEQNLNHDAMYWYRQDPGQGLRLIYYSQIVNDFQKGDIAEGYSVSREKKESFPLTVTSAQKNPTAFYLCASSPGQGEQYFGPGTRLTVT.

There are a few counts of this clone. The CDR3 DNA is TGTGCCAGCAGCACGGGACTGACGGGCGGAAACACCATATATTTT. As protein: CASSTGLTGGNTIYF. The chain has TRBV6-5 and TRBJ1-3, with a tentative D call TRBD1 (5 bases). This CDR3 has 15 amino acids. The V and J ends lost 6 bases and 4 bases respectively, with 16 bases between them. CDR1 MNHEY and CDR2 SVGAGI come from the germline V gene.

This rearrangement joins TRBV5-1 to TRBJ1-4, with D perhaps TRBD1 (5 bases). CDR3 length: 15 amino acids. With 7 bases removed from V and 2 bases from J, the gap between germline ends came to 15 bases. Germline loops: CDR1 SGHRS, CDR2 YFSETQ. The CDR3 DNA follows: TGCGCCAGCTGTGCCGGGGGGTCGACTAATGAAAAACTGTTTTTT. Translating it yields CASCAGGSTNEKLFF.

V and J are TRBV18 and TRBJ1-1, with no clear D. The V gene's germline CDR1 is KGHSH and CDR2 LQKENI. Deletions cut 3 bases from V and 1 base from J, with 9 bases between. The CDR3 is 14 residues long. CDR3: CASSPTQANTEAFF. The CDR3 region has the DNA TGTGCCAGCTCACCGACGCAAGCGAACACTGAAGCTTTCTTT.

The chain joins TRBV2 to TRBJ1-2; no clear D gene. CDR3 length: 12 amino acids. Germline V CDR1 and CDR2: SNHLY, FYNNEI. V lost 6 bases, J lost 8 bases, and 13 bases lay in between. The DNA for the CDR3 is TGTGCCAGCAGAGACCAAGGGAGCGGCTACACCTTC. Protein product: CASRDQGSGYTF.

The chain employs TRBV2 and TRBJ1-1, with D maybe TRBD1 (6 bases). This CDR3 region has 16 residues. CDR1 SNHLY and CDR2 FYNNEI come from the germline V gene. Trimming removed 5 bases at V and 1 base at J, with 17 bases between. CDR3 in DNA: TGTGCCAGCAGTCCACCCCAGGGCAGGGGGAACACTGAAGCTTTCTTT. This gives the protein CASSPPQGRGNTEAFF.

J is TRBJ1-5 and V is TRBV19, with D perhaps TRBD1 (5 bases). The V and J ends lost 0 bases and 4 bases respectively, with 10 bases between them. This CDR3 region has 15 residues. Germline-derived CDR1 and CDR2 are LNHDA and SQIVND (reference sequence). Here the CDR3 DNA reads TGTGCCAGTAGTATAGACGACAGACTGAATCAGCCCCAGCATTTT. It yields the protein CASSIDDRLNQPQHF.